The 7 T cell receptor beta chains presented below share a single source sample, sequenced in a study of blood T cell repertoires in COVID-19. Clones were sequenced by immunoSEQ multiplex PCR, and TCRdb holds only the in-frame ones, with some missing. The sample has roughly 390,000 clones; roughly 85% are singletons. The sample comprised peripheral blood. The receptors come from a woman younger than 35 with acute or convalescent COVID-19.

V gene TRBV6-5 combines with J gene TRBJ2-5; 11 bases agree with TRBD2. The CDR3 length is 16 residues. In germline, CDR1 is MNHEY, CDR2 SVGAGI. J lost 5 bases, V lost 4 bases, and 9 bases had no gene match. The CDR3 nucleotides are TGTGCCAGCAGTTGGGTTAGCGGGGGGGCAAGGGAGACCCAGTACTTC. Translating gives CASSWVSGGARETQYF.

This rearrangement joins TRBV19 to TRBJ2-7; TRBD2 is a possible D gene (5 bases). Per germline, CDR1 LNHDA and CDR2 SQIVND (reference sequence). Trimming left V 2 bases short and J 3 bases short, with 17 bases between. CDR3 length equals 16 residues. The CDR3 spells CASSISSAGIGYEQYF. The CDR3 nucleotides are TGTGCCAGTAGTATATCAAGCGCGGGCATCGGCTACGAGCAGTACTTC. Full variable domain (remainder filled in from reference TRBV19 and TRBJ2-7): DGGITQSPKYLFRKEGQNVTLSCEQNLNHDAMYWYRQDPGQGLRLIYYSQIVNDFQKGDIAEGYSVSREKKESFPLTVTSAQKNPTAFYLCASSISSAGIGYEQYFGPGTRLTVT.

The CDR3 is CASSNRGSEAFF. In nucleotides, the CDR3 is TGTGCCAGCAGTAACAGGGGGTCTGAAGCTTTCTTT. The V call is TRBV7-9, the J call TRBJ1-1, with TRBD1 matching 8 bases. CDR3 length: 12 amino acids. Germline loops: CDR1 SEHNR, CDR2 FQNEAQ (reference sequence). The V gene end was trimmed by 6 bases and the J gene end by 6 bases; junction bases not matched to a gene: 3.

This chain uses TRBV9 with TRBJ1-2; 7 bases align to TRBD1. Germline V CDR1 and CDR2: SGDLS, YYNGEE. V lost 0 bases and J lost 8; bases outside the gene matches: 10. The CDR3 length is 15 residues. CDR3 bases: TGTGCCAGCAGCGTAGACCCGACAGGGAGGATGGGCTACACCTTC. Protein: CASSVDPTGRMGYTF.

The rearrangement uses TRBV5-4 and TRBJ2-1, with TRBD2 identical over 11 bases. V lost 4 bases, J lost 5 bases, and 5 bases stayed unmatched. CDR1 and CDR2 from the germline V gene are SGHNT and YYREEE (reference sequence). The length of the CDR3 is 15 residues. CDR3 sequence reads: CASSSLAGGHNEQFF. CDR3 nucleotide sequence: TGTGCCAGCAGCAGCCTAGCGGGGGGTCACAATGAGCAGTTCTTC.

This chain joins TRBV19 and TRBJ2-3; no definite D call. The V gene lost 7 bases and the J gene lost 4 bases, with 12 bases spanning the gap. The CDR3 length is 13 residues. The germline V gene has CDR1 LNHDA and CDR2 SQIVND (reference sequence). Written as DNA, the CDR3 is TGTGCCAGTAAACAATCCAGCGCAGATACGCAGTATTTT. Amino acids: CASKQSSADTQYF. Looking up the rest from reference TRBV19 and TRBJ2-3 gives the full variable domain: DGGITQSPKYLFRKEGQNVTLSCEQNLNHDAMYWYRQDPGQGLRLIYYSQIVNDFQKGDIAEGYSVSREKKESFPLTVTSAQKNPTAFYLCASKQSSADTQYFGPGTRLTVL.

The V gene is TRBV2, the J gene TRBJ1-5; D gene uncertain. The length of the CDR3 is 13 residues. From germline, CDR1 is SNHLY and CDR2 FYNNEI. Trimming removed 8 bases from V and 7 bases from J, with 15 bases in between. The CDR3 DNA reads TGTGCCAGCTCTAAGGAAGGAGGCCAGCCCCAGCATTTT. Amino acid sequence: CASSKEGGQPQHF.